Below, 7 T cell receptor beta chains from the same sample are listed, as sequenced in a study of blood T cells in healthy people across ages. Alongside a J-beta primer mix, a sample-barcoded 5' primer served in a second PCR lasting roughly 6 to 11 cycles. TCRdb ran MiXCR on the 5' RACE reads and lists one entry per CDR3 protein. The sample shows hundreds of thousands of distinct CDR3 sequences, 55% to 70% of them seen only once. Material: blood. The receptors were gathered from a man in his thirties or forties in good health.

Worth noting for this clonotype: A junction boundary mismatches the germline segment, possibly from a read error. V gene TRBV30 combines with J gene TRBJ2-1; 9 bases agree with TRBD1. Germline V gene sequence: CDR1 GTSNPN, CDR2 SVGIG (reference sequence). This CDR3 is 15 amino acids long. CDR3 loop: CGASPDRGRENEQFF. Written as DNA, the CDR3 is TGCGGAGCTTCTCCGGACAGGGGAAGAGAAAATGAGCAGTTCTTC.

The rearrangement links TRBV5-1 to TRBJ2-3, with D possibly matching TRBD1 (6 bases). Germline V gene lookup returns CDR1 SGHRS and CDR2 YFSETQ. The CDR3 length is 14 residues. V gave up 7 bases and J gave up 0 bases, with 12 bases separating them. CDR3 DNA: TGCGCCAGCGGACAGCCGGAGAGCACAGATACGCAGTATTTT. It yields the protein CASGQPESTDTQYF.

This clonotype appeared a single time. The CDR3 spells CASSLMHGRNQPQHF. The CDR3 nucleotides are TGTGCCAGCAGCTTGATGCACGGACGAAATCAGCCCCAGCATTTT. The rearrangement uses TRBV7-2 and TRBJ1-5; D call uncertain. The CDR3 has 15 residues. V lost 3 bases and J 4 bases, leaving 13 bases between the germline ends. Germline V gene lookup returns CDR1 SGHTA and CDR2 FQGNSA.

This sequence joins TRBV7-2 and TRBJ2-7; D might be TRBD1 (5 bases). V was shortened by 5 bases and J by 1 base, with 9 bases between the two germline ends. CDR1 and CDR2 (germline): SGHTA, FQGNSA. This CDR3 contains 13 residues. The CDR3 reads CASSIDRSYEQYF. The CDR3 bases are TGTGCCAGCAGCATTGACAGATCCTACGAGCAGTACTTC.

This sequence joins TRBV5-1 and TRBJ2-3, with a possible D match to TRBD1 (6 bases). The CDR3 contains 14 residues. V was trimmed by 6 bases and J by 2 bases, leaving 13 bases between them. Germline V CDR1 and CDR2: SGHRS, YFSETQ. The DNA of the CDR3 is TGCGCCAGCACCCGAGGGACATTCACAGATACGCAGTATTTT. Its protein product is CASTRGTFTDTQYF.

This clonotype appeared a single time. V usage is TRBV27 and J usage is TRBJ2-3; 12 positions match TRBD2. CDR1 is MNHEY, CDR2 SMNVEV, per germline (reference sequence). J lost 0 bases, V lost 8 bases, and 3 bases had no gene match. The CDR3 is 15 residues long. The CDR3 DNA reads TGTGCCAGCGCCGGGACTAGCGGGAGCACAGATACGCAGTATTTT. The encoded protein is CASAGTSGSTDTQYF.

V is TRBV11-1 and J is TRBJ2-7; D may be TRBD1 (5 bases). V was pared by 5 bases and J by 4 bases, with 21 bases between. Germline-derived CDR1 and CDR2 are SGHAT and FQDESV (reference sequence). The CDR3 contains 16 residues. The CDR3 here is CASSPRAPRVVYEQYF. CDR3 bases: TGTGCCAGCAGCCCCCGGGCCCCCAGGGTGGTTTACGAGCAGTACTTC.